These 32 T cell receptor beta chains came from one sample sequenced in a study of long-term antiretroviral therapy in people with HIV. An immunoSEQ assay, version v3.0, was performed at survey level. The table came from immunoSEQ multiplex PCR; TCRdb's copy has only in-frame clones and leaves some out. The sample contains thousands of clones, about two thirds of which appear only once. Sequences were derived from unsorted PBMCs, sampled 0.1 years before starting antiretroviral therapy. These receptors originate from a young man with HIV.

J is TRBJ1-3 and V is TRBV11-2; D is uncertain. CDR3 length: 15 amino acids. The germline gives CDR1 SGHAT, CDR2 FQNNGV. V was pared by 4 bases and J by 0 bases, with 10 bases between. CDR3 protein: CASSSDVGSGNTIYF. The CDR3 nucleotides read TGTGCCAGCAGCTCTGACGTCGGCTCTGGAAACACCATATATTTT.

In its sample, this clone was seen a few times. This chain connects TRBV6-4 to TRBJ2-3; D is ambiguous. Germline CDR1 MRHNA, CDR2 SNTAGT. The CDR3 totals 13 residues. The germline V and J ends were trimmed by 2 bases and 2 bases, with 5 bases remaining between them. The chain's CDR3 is CASSDRVTDTQYF. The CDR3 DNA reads TGTGCCAGCAGTGACAGGGTCACAGATACGCAGTATTTT.

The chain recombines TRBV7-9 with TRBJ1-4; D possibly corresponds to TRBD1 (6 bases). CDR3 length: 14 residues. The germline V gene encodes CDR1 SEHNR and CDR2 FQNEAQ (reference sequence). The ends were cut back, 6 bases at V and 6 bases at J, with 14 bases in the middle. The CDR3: CASSLRGGDEKLFF. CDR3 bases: TGTGCCAGCAGTTTGAGGGGGGGAGATGAAAAACTGTTTTTT.

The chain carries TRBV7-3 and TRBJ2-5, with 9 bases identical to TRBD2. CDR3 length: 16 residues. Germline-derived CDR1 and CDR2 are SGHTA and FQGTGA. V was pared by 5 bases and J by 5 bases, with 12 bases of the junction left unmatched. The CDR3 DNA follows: TGTGCCAGCAGCCCCCTCCCGGGGACTAGCTGGGAGACCCAGTACTTC. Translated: CASSPLPGTSWETQYF.

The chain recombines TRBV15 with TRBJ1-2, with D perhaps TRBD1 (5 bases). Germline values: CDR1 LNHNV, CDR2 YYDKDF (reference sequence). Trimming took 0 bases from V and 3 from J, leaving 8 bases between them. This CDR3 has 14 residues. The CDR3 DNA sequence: TGTGCCACCAGCAGAGATCCGGGACACTATGGCTACACCTTC. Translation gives CATSRDPGHYGYTF.

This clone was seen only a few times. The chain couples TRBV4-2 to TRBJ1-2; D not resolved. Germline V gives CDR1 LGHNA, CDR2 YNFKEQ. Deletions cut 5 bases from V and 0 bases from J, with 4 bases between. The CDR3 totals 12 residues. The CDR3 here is CASSGPNYGYTF. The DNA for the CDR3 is TGTGCCAGCAGCGGGCCTAACTATGGCTACACCTTC.

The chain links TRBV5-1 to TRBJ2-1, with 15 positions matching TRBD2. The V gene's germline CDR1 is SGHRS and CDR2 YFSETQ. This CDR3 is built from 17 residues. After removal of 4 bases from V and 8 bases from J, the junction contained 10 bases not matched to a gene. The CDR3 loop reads CASSGTGLAGGRDEQFF. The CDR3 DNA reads TGCGCCAGCAGCGGAACCGGACTAGCGGGGGGGCGGGATGAGCAGTTCTTC.

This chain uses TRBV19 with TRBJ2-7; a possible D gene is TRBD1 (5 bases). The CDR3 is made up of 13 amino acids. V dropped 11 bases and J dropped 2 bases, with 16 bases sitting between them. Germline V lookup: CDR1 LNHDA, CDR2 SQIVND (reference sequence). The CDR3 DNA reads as TGTGCCTCTAGTGCGACAGATACCTACGAGCAGTACTTC. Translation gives CASSATDTYEQYF.

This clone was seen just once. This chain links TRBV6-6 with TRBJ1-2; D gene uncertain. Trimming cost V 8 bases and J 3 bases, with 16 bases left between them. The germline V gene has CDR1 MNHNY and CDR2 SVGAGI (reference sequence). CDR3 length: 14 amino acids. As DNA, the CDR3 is TGTGCCAGCTTTTCCCCTAGAGGATACTATGGCTACACCTTC. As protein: CASFSPRGYYGYTF.

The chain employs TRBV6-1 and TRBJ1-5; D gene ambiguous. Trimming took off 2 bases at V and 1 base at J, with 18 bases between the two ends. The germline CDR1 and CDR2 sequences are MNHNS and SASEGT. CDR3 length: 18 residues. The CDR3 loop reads CASSEYPEKLRSNQPQHF. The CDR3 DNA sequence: TGTGCCAGCAGTGAATACCCGGAAAAACTTAGGAGCAATCAGCCCCAGCATTTT.

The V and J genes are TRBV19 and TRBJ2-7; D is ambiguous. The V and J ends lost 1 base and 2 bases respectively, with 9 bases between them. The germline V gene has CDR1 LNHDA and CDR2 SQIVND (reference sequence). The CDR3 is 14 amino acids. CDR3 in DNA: TGTGCCAGTAGTATAGTGGGCGGAACCTACGAGCAGTACTTC. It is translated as CASSIVGGTYEQYF.

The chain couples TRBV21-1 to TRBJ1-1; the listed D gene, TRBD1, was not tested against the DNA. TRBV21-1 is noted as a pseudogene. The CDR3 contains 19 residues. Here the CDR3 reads CARIVGDRDSKGVNTEAFF. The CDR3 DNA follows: TGTGCCAGAATCGTGGGGGACAGGGACTCTAAGGGGGTGAACACTGAAGCTTTCTTT.

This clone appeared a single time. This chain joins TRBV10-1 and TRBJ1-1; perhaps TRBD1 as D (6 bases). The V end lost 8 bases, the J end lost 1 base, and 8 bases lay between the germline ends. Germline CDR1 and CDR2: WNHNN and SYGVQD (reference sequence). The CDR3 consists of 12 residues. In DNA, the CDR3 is TGCGCCAGCTCCAGGGGGAACACTGAAGCTTTCTTT. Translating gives CASSRGNTEAFF.

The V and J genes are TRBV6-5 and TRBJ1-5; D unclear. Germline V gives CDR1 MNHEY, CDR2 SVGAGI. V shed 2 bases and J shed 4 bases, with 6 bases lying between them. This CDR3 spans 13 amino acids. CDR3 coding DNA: TGTGCCAGCAGTTACAGCAATAATCAGCCCCAGCATTTT. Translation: CASSYSNNQPQHF.

CDR3 coding DNA: TGCGCCAGCAGCTTGGAGGACGGGGATTTGGACACAGATACGCAGTATTTT. Amino acid sequence: CASSLEDGDLDTDTQYF. The chain is built from TRBV5-1 and TRBJ2-3; possible D gene TRBD2, 5 bases. The germline V and J ends were trimmed by 0 bases and 2 bases, with 16 bases remaining between them. Germline V lookup: CDR1 SGHRS, CDR2 YFSETQ. This CDR3 comprises 17 residues.

Here the CDR3 DNA reads TGTGCCAGCAGCCTATTATTACAGGGCGGGGAGCTGTTTTTT. Its translation: CASSLLLQGGELFF. This chain links TRBV14 with TRBJ2-2; tentatively, D is TRBD1 (6 bases). V lost 4 bases and J lost 7, with 13 bases in between. CDR3 length: 14 amino acids. Germline CDR1 SGHDN, CDR2 FVKESK.

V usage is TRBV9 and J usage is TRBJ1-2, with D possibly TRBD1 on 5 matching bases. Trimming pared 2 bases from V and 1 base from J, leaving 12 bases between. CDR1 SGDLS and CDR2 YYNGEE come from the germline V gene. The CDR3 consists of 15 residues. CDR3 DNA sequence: TGTGCCAGCAGCGTCGAAGGCCAGGGTAACTATGGCTACACCTTC. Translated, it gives CASSVEGQGNYGYTF.

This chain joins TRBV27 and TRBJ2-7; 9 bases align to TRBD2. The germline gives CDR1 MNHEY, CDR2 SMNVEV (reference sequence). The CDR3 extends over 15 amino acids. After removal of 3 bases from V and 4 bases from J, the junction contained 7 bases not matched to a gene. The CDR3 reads CASSFGAGGLYEQYF. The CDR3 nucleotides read TGTGCCAGCAGTTTTGGAGCGGGGGGCCTATACGAGCAGTACTTC.

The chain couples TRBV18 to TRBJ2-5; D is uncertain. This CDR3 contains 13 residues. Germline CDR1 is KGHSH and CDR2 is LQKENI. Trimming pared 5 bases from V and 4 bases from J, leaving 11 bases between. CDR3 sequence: CASSTDMSETQYF. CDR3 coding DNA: TGTGCCAGCTCAACCGACATGTCAGAGACCCAGTACTTC.

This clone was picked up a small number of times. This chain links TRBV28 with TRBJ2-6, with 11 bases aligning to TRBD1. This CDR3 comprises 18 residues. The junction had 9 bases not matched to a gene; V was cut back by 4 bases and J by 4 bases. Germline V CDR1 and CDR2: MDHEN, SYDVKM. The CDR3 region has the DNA TGTGCCAGCAGTTCGGGGACAGGGGGACTATCCGGGGCCAACGTCCTGACTTTC. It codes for CASSSGTGGLSGANVLTF. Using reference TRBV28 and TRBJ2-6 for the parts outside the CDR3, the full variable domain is DVKVTQSSRYLVKRTGEKVFLECVQDMDHENMFWYRQDPGLGLRLIYFSYDVKMKEKGDIPEGYSVSREKKERFSLILESASTNQTSMYLCASSSGTGGLSGANVLTFGAGSRLTVL.

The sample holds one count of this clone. DNA for the CDR3: TGCGCCAGCAGCTTGGGCCCCCCCACACAGGGGTTGGTGACCCAGTACTTC. This codes for CASSLGPPTQGLVTQYF. The chain uses TRBV5-1 and TRBJ2-5; 7 bases are a match to TRBD1. V was clipped by 0 bases and J by 7 bases; unmatched bases: 15. Germline CDR1 SGHRS, CDR2 YFSETQ. The CDR3 runs 17 residues.

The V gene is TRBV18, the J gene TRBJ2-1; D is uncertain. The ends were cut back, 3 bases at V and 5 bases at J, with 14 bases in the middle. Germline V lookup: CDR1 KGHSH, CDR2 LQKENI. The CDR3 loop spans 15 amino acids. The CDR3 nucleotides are TGTGCCAGCTCACCGACTTTACCAGGAGACAATGAGCAGTTCTTC. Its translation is CASSPTLPGDNEQFF.

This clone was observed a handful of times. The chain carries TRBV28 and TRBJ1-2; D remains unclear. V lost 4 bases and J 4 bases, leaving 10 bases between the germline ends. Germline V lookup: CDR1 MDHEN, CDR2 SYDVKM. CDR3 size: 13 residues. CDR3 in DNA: TGTGCCAGCAGTTCCCCCCGAGGCTATGGCTACACCTTC. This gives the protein CASSSPRGYGYTF.

CDR3 in DNA: TGTGCCAGCAGCGCCAAGGGGGGGGCCGGGGAGCTGTTTTTT. Protein: CASSAKGGAGELFF. The chain couples TRBV21-1 to TRBJ2-2; TRBD2 reflects the table's D call only, with no check against the DNA. TRBV21-1 is described as a pseudogene. The CDR3 contains 14 residues.

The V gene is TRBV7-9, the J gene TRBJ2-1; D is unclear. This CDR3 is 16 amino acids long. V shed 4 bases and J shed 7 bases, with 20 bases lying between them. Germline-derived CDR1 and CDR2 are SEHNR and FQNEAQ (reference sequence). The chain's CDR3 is CASSSEVAYPWNEQFF. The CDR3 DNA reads TGTGCCAGCAGCTCTGAAGTAGCCTACCCCTGGAATGAGCAGTTCTTC.

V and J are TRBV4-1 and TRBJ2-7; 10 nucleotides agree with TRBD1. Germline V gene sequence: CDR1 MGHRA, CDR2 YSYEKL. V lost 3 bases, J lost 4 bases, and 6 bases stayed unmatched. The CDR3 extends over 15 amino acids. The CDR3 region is CASSHGQGEGYEQYF. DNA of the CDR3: TGCGCCAGCAGCCACGGACAGGGGGAAGGGTACGAGCAGTACTTC.

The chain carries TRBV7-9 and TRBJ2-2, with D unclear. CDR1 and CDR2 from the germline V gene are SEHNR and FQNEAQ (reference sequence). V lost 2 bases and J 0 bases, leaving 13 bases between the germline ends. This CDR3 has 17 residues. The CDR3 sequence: CASSLPLTAPNTGELFF. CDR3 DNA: TGTGCCAGCAGCTTACCCCTGACGGCCCCGAACACCGGGGAGCTGTTTTTT.

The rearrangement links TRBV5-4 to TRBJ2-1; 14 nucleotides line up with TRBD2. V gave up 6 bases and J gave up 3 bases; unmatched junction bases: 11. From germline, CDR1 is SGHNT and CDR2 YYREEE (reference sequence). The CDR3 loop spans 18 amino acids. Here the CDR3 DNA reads TGTGCCAGCACCAAGACTAGCGGGGGGGCCGCCGTCTACAATGAGCAGTTCTTC. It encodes CASTKTSGGAAVYNEQFF.

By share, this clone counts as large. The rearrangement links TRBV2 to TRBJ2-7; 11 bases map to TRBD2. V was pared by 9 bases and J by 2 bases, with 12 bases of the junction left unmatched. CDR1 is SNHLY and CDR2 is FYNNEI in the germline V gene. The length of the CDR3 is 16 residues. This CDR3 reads CASADQIAGGPYEQYF. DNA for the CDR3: TGTGCCAGTGCCGACCAAATAGCGGGGGGGCCCTACGAGCAGTACTTC.

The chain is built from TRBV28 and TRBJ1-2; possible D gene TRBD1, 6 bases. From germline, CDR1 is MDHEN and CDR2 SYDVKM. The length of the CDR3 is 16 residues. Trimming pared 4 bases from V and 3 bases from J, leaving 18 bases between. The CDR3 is CASSYTNREKDYGYTF. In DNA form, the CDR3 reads TGTGCCAGCAGTTATACGAACAGGGAAAAGGACTATGGCTACACCTTC.

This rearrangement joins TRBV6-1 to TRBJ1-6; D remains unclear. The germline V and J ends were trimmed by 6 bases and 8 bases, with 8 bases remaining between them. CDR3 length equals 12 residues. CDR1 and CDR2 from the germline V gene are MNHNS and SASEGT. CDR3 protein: CASREKHSPLHF. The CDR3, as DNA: TGTGCCAGCAGGGAGAAACATTCACCCCTCCACTTT.

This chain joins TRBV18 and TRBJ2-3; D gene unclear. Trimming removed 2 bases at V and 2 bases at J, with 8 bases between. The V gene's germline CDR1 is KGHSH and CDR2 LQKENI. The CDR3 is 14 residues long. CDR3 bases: TGTGCCAGCTCACCAACCGCCGACACAGATACGCAGTATTTT. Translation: CASSPTADTDTQYF.